One and the same sample provided the 32 T cell receptor beta chains below, sequenced in a study of T cell repertoires in cytomegalovirus infection. TCRdb analysed the reads with MiXCR anew, one entry per CDR3 protein. The table records roughly 640,000 distinct CDR3 sequences, 20% to 25% of them present only once. Sequences were obtained from CD8+ T cells from PBMCs. These receptors were taken from a human donor in good health (CMV status not recorded). Some clones in this sample may be carry-over from other donors' samples.

This clonotype was recorded at least ten times. V usage is TRBV28 and J usage is TRBJ2-1; 10 bases align to TRBD1. The ends lost 7 bases at V and 5 bases at J; junction bases unmatched: 8. Germline V gene sequence: CDR1 MDHEN, CDR2 SYDVKM. This CDR3 has 15 amino acids. CDR3 residues: CASNVVGTGDNEQFF. The CDR3 region has the DNA TGTGCCAGCAATGTAGTTGGGACAGGGGACAATGAGCAGTTCTTC.

This clonotype turned up a few times. V usage is TRBV7-2 and J usage is TRBJ2-3; 9 nucleotides align to TRBD1. The V segment lost 6 bases and the J segment 4 bases; nucleotides outside the gene matches: 8. CDR1 SGHTA and CDR2 FQGNSA come from the germline V gene. The CDR3 runs 15 residues. In DNA form, the CDR3 reads TGTGCCAGCAGTTTAACAGGGGGCTTCCCAGATACGCAGTATTTT. This sequence encodes CASSLTGGFPDTQYF.

Many counts were recorded for this clonotype. The chain combines TRBV6-5 with TRBJ1-5; D unresolved. Germline CDR1 is MNHEY and CDR2 is SVGAGI. The germline V and J ends were trimmed by 0 bases and 6 bases, with 3 bases remaining between them. CDR3 length: 12 amino acids. In nucleotides, the CDR3 is TGTGCCAGCAGTTACTCGGGTCAGCCCCAGCATTTT. Its protein is CASSYSGQPQHF.

The gene calls are TRBV25-1 and TRBJ2-7, with a possible D match to TRBD2 (6 bases). The germline V gene has CDR1 MGHDK and CDR2 SYGVNS. CDR3 length: 14 amino acids. The V end lost 7 bases, the J end lost 2 bases, and 15 bases lay between the germline ends. CDR3 residues: CASINRGNPYEQYV. Written as DNA, the CDR3 is TGTGCCAGCATCAACCGGGGGAATCCCTACGAGCAGTACGTC.

This clonotype was picked up a small number of times. The V and J genes are TRBV2 and TRBJ2-3; 10 nucleotides line up with TRBD2. The CDR3 is 20 residues long. V trimming: 2 bases; J trimming: 1 base; junction bases outside the gene matches: 15. The germline CDR1 and CDR2 sequences are SNHLY and FYNNEI. CDR3 region: CASSEHSGGPGTPGTDTQYF. The CDR3 DNA sequence: TGTGCCAGCAGTGAACATAGCGGGGGGCCGGGGACCCCGGGCACAGATACGCAGTATTTT. Together with reference TRBV2 and TRBJ2-3, the CDR3 gives the full variable domain: EPEVTQTPSHQVTQMGQEVILRCVPISNHLYFYWYRQILGQKVEFLVSFYNNEISEKSEIFDDQFSVERPDGSNFTLKIRSTKLEDSAMYFCASSEHSGGPGTPGTDTQYFGPGTRLTVL.

This clonotype was seen a handful of times. Germline is not matched at one junction end, which may reflect a read error. The chain links TRBV28 to TRBJ2-1, with TRBD1 as a possible D gene (6 bases). CDR3 length: 15 amino acids. The germline V gene encodes CDR1 MDHEN and CDR2 SYDVKM. The CDR3, as DNA: TGTGCCAGCTGTTTTAACAGGGTGTACTTTAATGAGCAGTTCTTC. Residues: CASCFNRVYFNEQFF.

The V and J genes are TRBV7-2 and TRBJ2-7; D possibly corresponds to TRBD2 (6 bases). The CDR3 has 15 amino acids. Germline CDR1 is SGHTA and CDR2 is FQGNSA. The V end lost 1 base, the J end lost 3 bases, and 13 bases lay between the germline ends. The DNA for the CDR3 is TGTGCCAGCAGCTTAGGGTGGGCTAGCGACTACGAGCAGTACGTC. It translates to CASSLGWASDYEQYV.

V and J are TRBV6-5 and TRBJ2-5, with D possibly matching TRBD2 (5 bases). The V end lost 0 bases, the J end lost 3 bases, and 8 bases lay between the germline ends. This CDR3 comprises 14 residues. Germline V lookup: CDR1 MNHEY, CDR2 SVGAGI. This CDR3 is CASSYSMEEETQYF. The CDR3 nucleotides read TGTGCCAGCAGTTACTCGATGGAGGAAGAGACCCAGTACTTC.

This clonotype was seen a handful of times. The chain employs TRBV20-1 and TRBJ1-1; tentative D call: TRBD1 (5 bases). This CDR3 region has 16 residues. Deletions cut 5 bases from V and 5 bases from J, with 24 bases between. CDR1 and CDR2 from the germline V gene are DFQATT and SNEGSKA (reference sequence). CDR3 loop: CSAPEGPGMGVTEAFF. CDR3 sequence (DNA): TGCAGTGCTCCGGAGGGGCCAGGGATGGGTGTTACTGAAGCTTTCTTT.

The gene calls are TRBV20-1 and TRBJ2-7, with no clear D. Per germline, CDR1 DFQATT and CDR2 SNEGSKA (reference sequence). The length of the CDR3 is 15 residues. V lost 0 bases to trimming and J lost 5 bases, with 17 bases between them. CDR3 nucleotide sequence: TGCAGTGCTAGAGATCACTTGAAACCATCCCACGAGCAGTACGTC. It specifies CSARDHLKPSHEQYV.

This clonotype was seen at least ten times. The J gene is TRBJ2-7, the V gene TRBV7-2; no clear D. CDR1 SGHTA and CDR2 FQGNSA come from the germline V gene. The CDR3 covers 14 residues. Trimming left V 2 bases short and J 2 bases short, with 10 bases between. This chain's CDR3 is CASSLPGHTYEQYV. For the CDR3, the DNA is TGTGCCAGCAGCTTACCGGGTCACACCTACGAGCAGTACGTC.

The V and J genes are TRBV14 and TRBJ2-1; D may be TRBD2 (5 bases). The germline V and J ends were trimmed by 4 bases and 6 bases, with 22 bases remaining between them. This CDR3 contains 17 residues. In germline, CDR1 is SGHDN, CDR2 FVKESK. CDR3 residues: CASSPREYGLALNEQFF. Here the CDR3 DNA reads TGTGCCAGCAGCCCGAGAGAGTATGGGCTAGCTCTCAATGAGCAGTTCTTC.

In its sample, this clonotype was seen many times. This sequence joins TRBV7-2 and TRBJ1-1; no reliable D call. The CDR3 is made up of 14 amino acids. From germline, CDR1 is SGHTA and CDR2 FQGNSA. Between the trimmed V and J ends, which lost 0 bases and 1 base, there was a span of 6 bases. This chain's CDR3 is CASSLARENTEAFF. CDR3 in DNA: TGTGCCAGCAGCTTAGCACGGGAGAACACTGAAGCTTTCTTT.

This clonotype was counted ten times or more. DNA of the CDR3: TGTGCCAGCAGCTGGGGACAGCCCCTCGGTGGCTACACCTTC. Its protein product is CASSWGQPLGGYTF. This chain links TRBV7-2 with TRBJ1-2; 7 nucleotides line up with TRBD1. Germline trimming cut 4 bases from V and 7 bases from J; bases unmatched to any gene: 9. The germline V gene encodes CDR1 SGHTA and CDR2 FQGNSA. CDR3 length equals 14 residues. The whole variable domain, remainder taken from reference TRBV7-2 and TRBJ1-2, is GAGVSQSPSNKVTEKGKDVELRCDPISGHTALYWYRQSLGQGLEFLIYFQGNSAPDKSGLPSDRFSAERTGGSVSTLTIQRTQQEDSAVYLCASSWGQPLGGYTFGSGTRLTVV.

This clonotype was counted only a few times. This chain links TRBV28 with TRBJ2-5; 12 bases are shared with TRBD1. The CDR3 loop spans 16 amino acids. CDR1 is MDHEN, CDR2 SYDVKM, per germline. The ends lost 5 bases at V and 4 bases at J; junction bases unmatched: 8. The CDR3, as DNA: TGTGCCAGCAGTATCCCATGGGACAGGGGGCGAGAGACCCAGTACTTC. Translating it yields CASSIPWDRGRETQYF.

This clonotype was recorded a few times. V is TRBV20-1 and J is TRBJ1-4; 8 positions match TRBD1. There are 16 residues in the CDR3. The J segment lost 3 bases and the V segment lost 5 bases, leaving 11 bases of the junction unmatched. Looked up from germline, CDR1 is DFQATT and CDR2 is SNEGSKA (reference sequence). DNA of the CDR3: TGCAGTGCTCGTAGCCGGTGGACAGGGTCTAATGAAAAACTGTTTTTT. Its translation is CSARSRWTGSNEKLFF.

This clonotype has ten or more counts. CDR3 sequence: CASSPPIWAISGNTIYF. The CDR3 DNA sequence: TGTGCCAGCAGTCCCCCGATATGGGCCATCTCTGGAAACACCATATATTTT. The chain couples TRBV12-3 or TRBV12-4 to TRBJ1-3, with D uncertain. Trimming removed 5 bases from V and 0 bases from J, with 17 bases in between. The CDR3 has 17 amino acids.

The genes are TRBV29-1 and TRBJ1-2, with TRBD1 identical over 11 bases. J was trimmed by 5 bases and V by 7 bases; bases with no gene match: 12. The CDR3 has 15 amino acids. Germline-derived CDR1 and CDR2 are SQVTM and ANQGSEA. Here the CDR3 DNA reads TGCAGCGCACCCTGGACAGGGGGCGATCGGTATGGCTACACCTTC. It specifies CSAPWTGGDRYGYTF.

This clonotype was counted at least ten times. V is TRBV7-8 and J is TRBJ2-5, with 7 nucleotides matching TRBD2. The CDR3 runs to 15 residues. Trimming removed 5 bases from V and 5 bases from J; junction bases left unmatched: 11. Germline V gene data show CDR1 as SGHVS and CDR2 as FQNEAQ. CDR3 coding DNA: TGTGCCAGCAGCACCCGGACTAGTTCGTATGAGACCCAGTACTTC. Translation gives CASSTRTSSYETQYF.

This clonotype was counted ten times or more. The chain recombines TRBV7-9 with TRBJ1-2; TRBD1 is a possible D gene (5 bases). Germline V gene data show CDR1 as SEHNR and CDR2 as FQNEAQ (reference sequence). The CDR3 consists of 15 residues. V lost 5 bases and J 3 bases, leaving 16 bases between the germline ends. The CDR3 here is CASSPGPTLHYGYTF. CDR3 bases: TGTGCCAGCAGCCCGGGACCGACCCTACACTATGGCTACACCTTC.

A word on this clonotype: Given a much more abundant clone one base away, this may be a read error. This chain joins TRBV6-8 and TRBJ1-1; weak D call: TRBD1 (6 bases). This CDR3 is built from 13 residues. The germline gives CDR1 MNHGY, CDR2 SAAAGT. The CDR3 region has the DNA TGTGTCAGCAGTCGGGGGGCGTACACTGAAGCTTTCTTT. Translating gives CVSSRGAYTEAFF.

The V call is TRBV28, the J call TRBJ2-7; 11 positions match TRBD2. Germline CDR1 MDHEN, CDR2 SYDVKM. The CDR3 spans 15 residues. V shed 5 bases and J 2 bases; nucleotides not matched to a gene: 5. CDR3 sequence reads: CASSPTSGATYEQYV. For the CDR3, the DNA is TGTGCCAGCAGTCCGACTAGCGGGGCAACCTACGAGCAGTACGTC.

This clonotype has just a few counts. The chain joins TRBV7-6 to TRBJ1-2; possibly TRBD1 for D (5 bases). Per the germline V gene, CDR1 is SGHVS and CDR2 is FNYEAQ. V gave up 5 bases and J gave up 1 base, with 14 bases separating them. CDR3 length: 15 amino acids. CDR3 nucleotides: TGTGCCAGCAGCCCGGGACCACTATTTAACTATGGCTACACCTTC. Translated: CASSPGPLFNYGYTF.

The chain's CDR3 is CASSFELTSTDTQYF. CDR3 DNA sequence: TGTGCCAGCAGTTTCGAGCTAACCTCCACAGATACGCAGTATTTT. The V gene is TRBV28, the J gene TRBJ2-3, with unresolved D. V lost 3 bases to trimming and J lost 2 bases, with 12 bases between them. The CDR3 totals 15 residues. The germline CDR1 and CDR2 sequences are MDHEN and SYDVKM.

This clonotype was seen many times. The chain uses TRBV6-1 and TRBJ2-7; 9 bases agree with TRBD1. Germline values: CDR1 MNHNS, CDR2 SASEGT. The CDR3 loop spans 14 amino acids. Germline trimming cut 6 bases from V and 4 bases from J; bases unmatched to any gene: 7. The CDR3 nucleotides read TGTGCCAGCAGCCTTGGGACAGGGTTTTACGAGCAGTACTTC. Translation gives CASSLGTGFYEQYF.

The sample holds many counts of this clonotype. The chain links TRBV6-2 or TRBV6-3 to TRBJ2-7; D remains ambiguous. This CDR3 is 10 amino acids long. Germline loops: CDR1 MNHEY, CDR2 SVGEGT. Trimming removed 8 bases from V and 5 bases from J, with 7 bases in between. Here the CDR3 DNA reads TGTGCCAGCGGTGTGGACGAGCAGTACTTC. Residues: CASGVDEQYF.

This rearrangement joins TRBV7-9 to TRBJ2-7; D perhaps matches TRBD1 (6 bases). The CDR3 is made up of 14 amino acids. Trimming left V 8 bases short and J 4 bases short, with 18 bases between. Germline V lookup: CDR1 SEHNR, CDR2 FQNEAQ (reference sequence). The CDR3: CASSGTGHLYEQYF. CDR3 DNA: TGTGCCAGCTCAGGTACGGGACACCTATACGAGCAGTACTTC.

This clonotype was counted only a few times. The V gene is TRBV27, the J gene TRBJ2-7; a weak D match, TRBD1 (6 bases). The CDR3 spans 14 residues. Germline-derived CDR1 and CDR2 are MNHEY and SMNVEV (reference sequence). Trimming removed 2 bases from V and 2 bases from J, with 10 bases in between. The CDR3 nucleotides read TGTGCCAGCAGTTTAGCCGGGGACACCTACGAGCAGTACTTC. Its translation: CASSLAGDTYEQYF.

The chain combines TRBV4-1 with TRBJ2-3, with D perhaps TRBD2 (5 bases). The CDR3 extends over 14 amino acids. The germline gives CDR1 MGHRA, CDR2 YSYEKL. Trimming took off 4 bases at V and 6 bases at J, with 14 bases between the two ends. CDR3 sequence reads: CASSLGGFADTQYF. The CDR3 nucleotides read TGCGCCAGCAGCCTAGGAGGTTTTGCGGATACGCAGTATTTT.

This clonotype showed up many times. The V call is TRBV12-3 or TRBV12-4, the J call TRBJ2-3, with a tentative D call TRBD1 (6 bases). CDR3 size: 14 residues. V dropped 7 bases and J dropped 4 bases, with 15 bases sitting between them. The CDR3 loop reads CASTYSGGADTQYF. The CDR3, as DNA: TGTGCCAGCACCTACAGTGGGGGCGCAGATACGCAGTATTTT.

This chain joins TRBV6-4 and TRBJ2-1; 9 nucleotides agree with TRBD2. The germline gives CDR1 MRHNA, CDR2 SNTAGT. Trimming cost V 4 bases and J 7 bases; bases outside gene matches: 8. The CDR3 totals 15 residues. CDR3 bases: TGTGCCAGCAGTGGAGCGGGGGGAGAAGTGAATGAGCAGTTCTTC. Amino acid sequence: CASSGAGGEVNEQFF.

The V call is TRBV5-6, the J call TRBJ2-1; D is possibly TRBD2 (7 bases). This CDR3 spans 15 amino acids. Per the germline V gene, CDR1 is SGHDT and CDR2 is YYEEEE. V lost 4 bases and J 7 bases, leaving 18 bases between the germline ends. DNA of the CDR3: TGTGCCAGCAGCCCCCGCGAGGGGGGGTCAAATGAGCAGTTCTTC. This translates into CASSPREGGSNEQFF.